This T cell receptor beta chain stems from a study of chemoradiotherapy in HPV16-positive cancers. Regarding the study as a whole: During treatment, candidate HPV-specific clones and E7-related motifs expanded in tumor.

Germline-derived CDR1 and CDR2 are SGHKS and YYEKEE (reference sequence). This CDR3 is 15 amino acids long. The V end was cut by 0 bases, the J end by 5 bases, with 14 bases between. About this clone: No antigen is known for it.

Over chemoradiotherapy, repertoires were sampled more than once. Sequenced by immunoSEQ multiplex PCR; TCRdb stores in-frame clones only, minus some. The sample consists of thousands of clones, about 70% of them appearing once. V is TRBV5-5 and J is TRBJ1-2; D is undetermined. Specimen: tumor tissue, collected from a patient who underwent chemoradiotherapy. This receptor was identified in a human donor with HPV-associated anogenital cancer. CDR3 amino acids: CASSLGSQYYYGYTF. The CDR3 DNA sequence: TGTGCCAGCAGCTTGGGCAGCCAATACTATTATGGCTACACCTTC. The whole variable domain, filled in from reference TRBV5-5 and TRBJ1-2, reads DAGVTQSPTHLIKTRGQQVTLRCSPISGHKSVSWYQQVLGQGPQFIFQYYEKEERGRGNFPDRFSARQFPNYSSELNVNALLLGDSALYLCASSLGSQYYYGYTFGSGTRLTVV.